A single sample gave rise to the 12 T cell receptor beta chains below, sequenced in a study of T cell repertoires in cytomegalovirus infection. Each CDR3 protein is one row after TCRdb ran MiXCR on the reads. The data contain 150,000 to 200,000 distinct CDR3 sequences, approximately 15% of them singletons. The specimen was PBMCs. Receptor source: a human donor in good health (CMV status not recorded). Some clones in this sample may be carry-over from other donors' samples.

This clonotype was recorded at least ten times. The chain combines TRBV5-1 with TRBJ2-3, with TRBD1 matching over 9 bases. This CDR3 comprises 15 residues. V shed 1 base, J shed 1 base, and the junction held 1 base outside the gene matches. Germline V gene lookup returns CDR1 SGHRS and CDR2 YFSETQ. CDR3 sequence reads: CASSLRTGGTDTQYF. In DNA, the CDR3 is TGCGCCAGCAGCTTGCGGACAGGGGGCACAGATACGCAGTATTTT.

This clonotype was observed a few times. The chain combines TRBV27 with TRBJ1-2; a weak D match, TRBD1 (5 bases). CDR3 size: 14 residues. CDR1 is MNHEY, CDR2 SMNVEV, per germline (reference sequence). V was trimmed by 5 bases and J by 4 bases, leaving 14 bases between them. The CDR3 here is CASSPWTSAYGYTF. The DNA of the CDR3 is TGTGCCAGCAGTCCTTGGACATCAGCCTATGGCTACACCTTC.

In its sample, this clonotype was seen a few times. The V call is TRBV19, the J call TRBJ2-2; D may be TRBD2 (6 bases). The CDR3 covers 13 residues. The ends were cut back, 8 bases at V and 4 bases at J, with 11 bases in the middle. Looked up from germline, CDR1 is LNHDA and CDR2 is SQIVND (reference sequence). CDR3 in DNA: TGTGCCAGTCGGGGGTCCGTCACCGGGGAGCTGTTTTTT. Translated, it gives CASRGSVTGELFF.

In its sample, this clonotype was seen many times. The genes are TRBV12-3 or TRBV12-4 and TRBJ2-1; no reliable D call. V lost 3 bases to trimming and J lost 5 bases, with 14 bases between them. The CDR3 consists of 15 residues. In nucleotides, the CDR3 is TGTGCCAGCAGTTTCTACGCCAGAGTCGACAATGAGCAGTTCTTC. It translates to CASSFYARVDNEQFF.

This clonotype has ten or more counts. The CDR3 DNA follows: TGTGCCAGCAGTTTCACAGATTTTAGCAATCAGCCCCAGCATTTT. Encoded protein: CASSFTDFSNQPQHF. The rearrangement links TRBV5-8 to TRBJ1-5, with D uncertain. V shed 5 bases and J shed 0 bases, with 12 bases lying between them. The CDR3 length is 15 residues. Per germline, CDR1 SGHTS and CDR2 YDEGEE.

This clonotype was seen a few times. For the CDR3, the DNA is TGTGCCAGCAGCCCAAATCAGGGCACCGGGGAGCTGTTTTTT. It encodes CASSPNQGTGELFF. This chain joins TRBV14 and TRBJ2-2; D might be TRBD1 (5 bases). The V end was cut by 4 bases, the J end by 4 bases, with 10 bases between. This CDR3 is 14 amino acids long. CDR1 is SGHDN, CDR2 FVKESK, per germline.

This clonotype came up many times. V gene TRBV6-6 combines with J gene TRBJ1-1, with D unresolved. Trimming shortened V by 0 bases and J by 6 bases, and 5 bases separated the two germline ends. The CDR3 covers 12 residues. The V gene's germline CDR1 is MNHNY and CDR2 SVGAGI (reference sequence). CDR3 region: CASSYSFAEAFF. The DNA of the CDR3 is TGTGCCAGCAGTTACTCGTTCGCTGAAGCTTTCTTT.

This clonotype was seen at least ten times. The chain uses TRBV7-9 and TRBJ1-1; D is uncertain. The germline V and J ends were trimmed by 3 bases and 0 bases, with 11 bases remaining between them. The CDR3 has 15 amino acids. Germline V gene data show CDR1 as SEHNR and CDR2 as FQNEAQ (reference sequence). CDR3 sequence reads: CASSFSRSVNTEAFF. The CDR3, as DNA: TGTGCCAGCAGCTTCTCCCGCAGCGTGAACACTGAAGCTTTCTTT.

CDR3 in amino acids: CSVEQGASDTQYF. The CDR3 region has the DNA TGCAGCGTTGAGCAGGGGGCCTCAGATACGCAGTATTTT. V gene TRBV29-1 combines with J gene TRBJ2-3, with 8 bases that match TRBD1. With 3 bases clipped from V and 4 bases from J, the junction kept 3 bases outside the gene matches. Germline CDR1 reads SQVTM; CDR2 reads ANQGSEA. CDR3 length equals 13 residues.

The count of this clonotype is one. The CDR3 loop is CASVDVNYGYTF. The CDR3 DNA follows: TGTGCCAGCGTCGATGTAAACTATGGCTACACCTTC. The chain employs TRBV28 and TRBJ1-2, with D uncertain. The CDR3 is made up of 12 amino acids. CDR1 is MDHEN, CDR2 SYDVKM, per germline. V was shortened by 8 bases and J by 2 bases, with 9 bases between the two germline ends.

This clonotype was seen ten or more times. Here the CDR3 DNA reads TGTGCCAGCAGCAAGGGACGGTACGAGCAGTACTTC. Translation gives CASSKGRYEQYF. The rearrangement uses TRBV5-4 and TRBJ2-7; D could derive from TRBD1 or TRBD2 (5 bases each). V was clipped by 4 bases and J by 4 bases, with 9 bases between them. In germline, CDR1 is SGHNT, CDR2 YYREEE (reference sequence). The CDR3 is 12 residues long.

There are many counts of this clonotype. The chain couples TRBV12-3 or TRBV12-4 to TRBJ2-1; D perhaps matches TRBD2 (5 bases). Trimming took off 6 bases at V and 5 bases at J, with 23 bases between the two ends. CDR3 length: 17 amino acids. The CDR3 is CASRLLAKAPRNNEQFF. In nucleotides, the CDR3 is TGTGCCAGCAGACTCCTAGCTAAGGCCCCCCGAAACAATGAGCAGTTCTTC.